Here is one T cell receptor beta chain with its context. The entry originates in a study of blood T cell repertoires in COVID-19. The wider study: The study drew acute and convalescent COVID-19 samples from the United States, Italy and Spain. Sources were T cells, B-cell-depleted T cells, or PBMCs; the material itself was cDNA or gDNA.

In the original workflow: The assay estimated nucleated cells by amplifying reference gene primers. The method was immunoSEQ multiplex PCR; TCRdb's version includes in-frame clones alone and lacks a portion of them. V and J calls plus clone size are reproduced from that table; the DNA served to infer D and trimming. The profile shows 65,000 to 70,000 clones, around 80% of them singletons. Sequencing input: peripheral blood. The TCR was taken from a human donor in a cohort sampled during active COVID-19.

The DNA for the CDR3 is TGTGCCAGCAGTCCCCGCGCGGGATGGGGCTACACCTTC. Translating it yields CASSPRAGWGYTF. The chain combines TRBV12-3 or TRBV12-4 with TRBJ1-2; the D is unclear. The CDR3 spans 13 residues. V was clipped by 5 bases and J by 8 bases, with 15 bases between them.